The entry below gives a single T cell receptor (beta chain) sequence along with its context. Its target is not known. This sample stems from a study of T-cell memory formation after mild COVID-19. On the study more broadly: There were largely donor-specific TCR clusters. The study, taken as a whole, reports: Pre-infection memory held some responding clones, suggesting pre-existing cross-reactive T cells responded.

Amplification by 5'RACE using constant-segment primers produced TCR alpha and TCR beta cDNA libraries that carried sample barcodes and UMIs. Each CDR3 protein gets one entry after TCRdb re-called the 5' RACE reads with MiXCR. The table lists tens of thousands of distinct CDR3 sequences, about 16% of them singletons, with 1.4% in the top ten. With 6 bases removed from V and 7 bases from J, the gap between germline ends came to 9 bases. This CDR3 is built from 11 residues. CDR1 is MNHNY and CDR2 is SVGAGI in the germline V gene (reference sequence). Input material: PBMCs or a T cell subset sorted from them (not recorded which). This sequence originates from an adult who had mild COVID-19 (a few samples of this study predate the infection). Cell type and time point are not known. The chain uses TRBV6-6 and TRBJ1-2, with no clear D. The CDR3 region is CASRKEGGYTF. In DNA form, the CDR3 reads TGTGCCAGCAGAAAGGAGGGTGGCTACACCTTC.